What follows are 20 T cell receptor beta chains derived from one specimen sequenced in a study of cytomegalovirus exposure and HLA in healthy donors. 13 Jbeta primers and 60 Vbeta primers were used for the PCR. Method: immunoSEQ multiplex PCR; TCRdb's copy keeps in-frame clones and lacks some. The sample yields some 180,000 clones, 75% to 85% seen once. Specimen: PBMCs. Source of these receptors: a woman aged 30 to 39 in good health and CMV-seropositive.

This clone has a handful of counts. V gene TRBV4-3 combines with J gene TRBJ2-5, with 13 bases lining up with TRBD2. Germline-derived CDR1 and CDR2 are LGHNA and YSLEER. CDR3 length equals 20 residues. V lost 1 base and J lost 1; bases outside the gene matches: 12. The CDR3 sequence is CASSQGPGTSGTHSQETQYF. CDR3 bases: TGCGCCAGCAGCCAAGGGCCCGGGACTAGCGGGACCCACTCCCAAGAGACCCAGTACTTC.

J is TRBJ1-5 and V is TRBV6-6; a weak D match, TRBD1 (5 bases). The CDR3 sequence is 15 residues long. Germline V gives CDR1 MNHNY, CDR2 SVGAGI (reference sequence). Trimming stripped 2 bases from V and 3 bases from J, with 11 bases between. The CDR3 region is CASSYPDSLNQPQHF. CDR3 DNA sequence: TGTGCCAGCAGTTACCCCGACAGTCTCAATCAGCCCCAGCATTTT.

This chain joins TRBV13 and TRBJ1-2; 7 bases agree with TRBD1. CDR1 and CDR2 from the germline V gene are PRHDT and FYEKMQ (reference sequence). This CDR3 has 14 amino acids. The trim removed 3 bases at V and 7 bases at J, leaving 8 bases unmatched. CDR3 region: CASSFGRGPVGYTF. CDR3 nucleotides: TGTGCCAGCAGCTTTGGTAGGGGGCCAGTTGGCTACACCTTC.

The chain employs TRBV18 and TRBJ1-4; 7 bases agree with TRBD1. CDR1 KGHSH and CDR2 LQKENI come from the germline V gene. V was clipped by 0 bases and J by 7 bases; unmatched bases: 2. This CDR3 region has 14 residues. CDR3 sequence: CASSPPGGGEKLFF. In DNA form, the CDR3 reads TGTGCCAGCTCACCACCAGGGGGCGGTGAAAAACTGTTTTTT.

V and J are TRBV7-3 and TRBJ2-3; tentative D call: TRBD2 (6 bases). CDR1 SGHTA and CDR2 FQGTGA come from the germline V gene. The CDR3 totals 13 residues. Trimming cost V 5 bases and J 3 bases, with 9 bases left between them. In nucleotides, the CDR3 is TGTGCCAGCAGCCCCGGGGGTACAGATACGCAGTATTTT. Translated: CASSPGGTDTQYF. Based on the CDR3 plus reference TRBV7-3 and TRBJ2-3, the full variable domain is GAGVSQTPSNKVTEKGKYVELRCDPISGHTALYWYRQSLGQGPEFLIYFQGTGAADDSGLPNDRFFAVRPEGSVSTLKIQRTERGDSAVYLCASSPGGTDTQYFGPGTRLTVL.

V is TRBV21-1 and J is TRBJ1-3; the table's D gene call, TRBD1, was not cross checked with the DNA. TRBV21-1 is a documented pseudogene. This CDR3 has 17 residues. For the CDR3, the DNA is TGTGCCAGCAGCTCCAAAGACAGGAAAAACTCTGGAAACACCATATATTTT. It codes for CASSSKDRKNSGNTIYF.

The CDR3 sequence is CASSPTEQGLLDTQYF. The CDR3 nucleotides are TGTGCCAGCTCACCCACGGAACAGGGCTTATTAGATACGCAGTATTTT. V gene TRBV18 combines with J gene TRBJ2-3, with D tentatively TRBD1 (6 bases). This CDR3 comprises 16 residues. Germline loops: CDR1 KGHSH, CDR2 LQKENI. The ends were cut back, 3 bases at V and 5 bases at J, with 18 bases in the middle.

The chain joins TRBV29-1 to TRBJ2-5; TRBD1 matches at 10 bases. The end of the DNA is better explained by TRBJ2-7, so the J call may be wrong. Germline CDR1 is SQVTM and CDR2 is ANQGSEA. The CDR3 runs to 14 residues. The CDR3, as DNA: TGCAGCGTTGTAGGGGACAGGGGACCCTACGAGCAGTACTTC. Amino acids: CSVVGDRGPYEQYF.

For the CDR3, the DNA is TGCAGCGTTGAAGGGGACACCTACGAGCAGTACTTC. This encodes CSVEGDTYEQYF. The genes are TRBV29-1 and TRBJ2-7, with D possibly matching TRBD1 (6 bases). This CDR3 contains 12 residues. V lost 1 base and J lost 2, with 6 bases in between. The V gene's germline CDR1 is SQVTM and CDR2 ANQGSEA.

This clone was detected only once. V and J are TRBV11-2 and TRBJ2-7; 7 nucleotides agree with TRBD1. Germline V gene sequence: CDR1 SGHAT, CDR2 FQNNGV. The V segment lost 5 bases and the J segment 3 bases; nucleotides outside the gene matches: 7. This CDR3 is built from 14 residues. The CDR3 sequence: CASSLGTEIYEQYF. DNA for the CDR3: TGTGCCAGCAGCCTTGGGACAGAGATCTACGAGCAGTACTTC.

The CDR3 DNA follows: TGTGCCAGCAGCTCCCGCCCAGGGGGCGCGGAAGGCTACACCTTC. It encodes CASSSRPGGAEGYTF. The chain is built from TRBV9 and TRBJ1-2, with 8 positions matching TRBD1. Germline values: CDR1 SGDLS, CDR2 YYNGEE. Germline trimming cut 4 bases from V and 8 bases from J; bases unmatched to any gene: 13. The CDR3 covers 15 residues.

This clone was seen only once. The chain carries TRBV5-6 and TRBJ2-1; 7 bases are shared with TRBD1. This CDR3 is 16 amino acids long. J was trimmed by 3 bases and V by 4 bases; bases with no gene match: 10. From germline, CDR1 is SGHDT and CDR2 YYEEEE. The CDR3 spells CASSGFLGTDYNEQFF. The CDR3 DNA is TGTGCCAGCAGCGGCTTTTTAGGGACAGACTACAATGAGCAGTTCTTC.

The chain links TRBV27 to TRBJ2-3; maybe TRBD1 (5 bases). The CDR3 consists of 15 residues. CDR1 and CDR2 (germline): MNHEY, SMNVEV (reference sequence). V was shortened by 0 bases and J by 2 bases, with 9 bases between the two germline ends. CDR3 in amino acids: CASSLSAGYTDTQYF. CDR3 nucleotide sequence: TGTGCCAGCAGTTTATCGGCAGGGTACACAGATACGCAGTATTTT.

The V gene is TRBV11-3, the J gene TRBJ1-4, with D perhaps TRBD1 (6 bases). Germline V CDR1 and CDR2: SGHNT, YENEEA. V was trimmed by 7 bases and J by 5 bases, leaving 11 bases between them. CDR3 size: 13 residues. CDR3 protein: CASTPGVNEKLFF. CDR3 sequence (DNA): TGTGCCAGCACCCCAGGGGTGAATGAAAAACTGTTTTTT.

The chain uses TRBV29-1 and TRBJ2-7; weak D call: TRBD2 (5 bases). The V end lost 6 bases, the J end lost 5 bases, and 17 bases lay between the germline ends. Germline V gene lookup returns CDR1 SQVTM and CDR2 ANQGSEA. The CDR3 is 13 amino acids. CDR3 region: CSVVRGTGHEQYF. CDR3 nucleotides: TGCAGCGTAGTACGGGGTACGGGCCACGAGCAGTACTTC.

V and J are TRBV6-5 and TRBJ2-5; D is undetermined. The DNA end is more similar to TRBJ2-7, so the J call may be wrong. Per germline, CDR1 MNHEY and CDR2 SVGAGI. The CDR3 totals 15 residues. CDR3 nucleotide sequence: TGTGCCAGCAGTTCCATCCCCACCTCCTCCTACGAGCAGTACTTC. Its protein is CASSSIPTSSYEQYF.

V and J are TRBV6-5 and TRBJ1-2; 7 bases are a match to TRBD1. Per germline, CDR1 MNHEY and CDR2 SVGAGI. This CDR3 contains 15 residues. V trimming: 3 bases; J trimming: 3 bases; junction bases outside the gene matches: 7. DNA of the CDR3: TGTGCCAGCAGTTATGTAGGGGGCCCCTACTATGGCTACACCTTC. Amino acid sequence: CASSYVGGPYYGYTF.

The chain recombines TRBV9 with TRBJ2-7, with 7 nucleotides matching TRBD1. This CDR3 has 15 residues. Germline CDR1 reads SGDLS; CDR2 reads YYNGEE. The V gene end was trimmed by 3 bases and the J gene end by 3 bases; junction bases not matched to a gene: 9. CDR3 residues: CASSASGQSSYEQYF. In DNA, the CDR3 is TGTGCCAGCAGCGCGTCGGGACAGTCAAGCTACGAGCAGTACTTC.

J is TRBJ2-6 and V is TRBV5-1; possible D gene TRBD1, 5 bases. CDR3 length equals 14 residues. The germline V gene has CDR1 SGHRS and CDR2 YFSETQ. Trimming took off 4 bases at V and 2 bases at J, with 7 bases between the two ends. The CDR3 reads CASSETAGANVLTF. The DNA for the CDR3 is TGCGCCAGCAGCGAGACAGCTGGGGCCAACGTCCTGACTTTC.

About this clone itself: A much bigger clone sits one base away, suggesting this may be a read error. Here the CDR3 DNA reads TGTGCCAGCAGCCCGACAGCAACTAATGAAAAACTGTTTTTT. Amino acid sequence: CASSPTATNEKLFF. The chain carries TRBV7-9 and TRBJ1-4; D possibly corresponds to TRBD1 (5 bases). Germline CDR1 is SEHNR and CDR2 is FQNEAQ (reference sequence). The CDR3 loop spans 14 amino acids. With 5 bases removed from V and 0 bases from J, the gap between germline ends came to 7 bases.